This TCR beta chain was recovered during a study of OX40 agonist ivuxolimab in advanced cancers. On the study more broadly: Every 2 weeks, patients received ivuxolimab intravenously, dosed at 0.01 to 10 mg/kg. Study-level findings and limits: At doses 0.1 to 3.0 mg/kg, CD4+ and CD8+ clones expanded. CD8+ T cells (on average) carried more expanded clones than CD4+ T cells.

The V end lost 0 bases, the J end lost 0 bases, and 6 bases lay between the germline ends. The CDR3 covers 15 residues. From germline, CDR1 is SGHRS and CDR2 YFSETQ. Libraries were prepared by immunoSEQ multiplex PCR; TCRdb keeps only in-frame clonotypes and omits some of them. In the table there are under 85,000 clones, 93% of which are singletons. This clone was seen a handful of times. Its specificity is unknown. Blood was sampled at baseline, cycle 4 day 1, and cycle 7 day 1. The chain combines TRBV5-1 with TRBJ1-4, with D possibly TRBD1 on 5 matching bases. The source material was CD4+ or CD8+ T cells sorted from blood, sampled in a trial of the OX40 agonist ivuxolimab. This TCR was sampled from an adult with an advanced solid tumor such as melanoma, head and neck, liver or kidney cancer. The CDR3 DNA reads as TGCGCCAGCAGCTTGGCGGGGGCAACTAATGAAAAACTGTTTTTT. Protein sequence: CASSLAGATNEKLFF.